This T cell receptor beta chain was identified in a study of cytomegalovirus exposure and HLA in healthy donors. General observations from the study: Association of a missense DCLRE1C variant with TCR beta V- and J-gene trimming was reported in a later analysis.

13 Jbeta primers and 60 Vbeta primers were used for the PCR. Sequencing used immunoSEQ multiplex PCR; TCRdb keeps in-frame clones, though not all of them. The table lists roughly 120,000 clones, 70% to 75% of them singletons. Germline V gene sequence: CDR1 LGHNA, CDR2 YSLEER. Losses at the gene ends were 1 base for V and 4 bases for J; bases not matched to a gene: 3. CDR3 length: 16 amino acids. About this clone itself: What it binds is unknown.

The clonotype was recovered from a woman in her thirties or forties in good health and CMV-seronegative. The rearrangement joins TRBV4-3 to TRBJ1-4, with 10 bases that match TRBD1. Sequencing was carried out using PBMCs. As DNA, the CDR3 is TGCGCCAGCAGCCAAGGACAGGGGGCTCGTAATGAAAAACTGTTTTTT. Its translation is CASSQGQGARNEKLFF.